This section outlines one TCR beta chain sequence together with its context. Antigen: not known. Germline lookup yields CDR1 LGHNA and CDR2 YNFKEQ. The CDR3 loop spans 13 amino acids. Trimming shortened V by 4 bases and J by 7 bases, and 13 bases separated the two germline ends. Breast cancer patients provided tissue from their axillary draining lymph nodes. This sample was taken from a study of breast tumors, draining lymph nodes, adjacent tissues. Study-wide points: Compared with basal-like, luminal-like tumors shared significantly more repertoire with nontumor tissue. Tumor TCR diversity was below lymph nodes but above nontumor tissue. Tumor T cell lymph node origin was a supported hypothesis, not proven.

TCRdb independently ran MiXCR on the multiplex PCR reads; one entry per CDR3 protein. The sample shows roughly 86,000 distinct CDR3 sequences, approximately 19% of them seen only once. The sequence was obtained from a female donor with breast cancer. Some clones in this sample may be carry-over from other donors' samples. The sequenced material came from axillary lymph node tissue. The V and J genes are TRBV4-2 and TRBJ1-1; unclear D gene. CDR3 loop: CASSPGGSIEAFF. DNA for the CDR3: TGTGCCAGCAGCCCCGGAGGGAGCATTGAAGCTTTCTTT.